The 16 T cell receptor beta chains in this list originate from one sample, sequenced in a study of blood T cells in healthy people across ages. The second PCR ran about 7 to 12 cycles with a sample-barcoded 5' primer and J-beta primers. Each CDR3 protein is one row after TCRdb ran MiXCR on the 5' RACE reads. Of some 710,000 distinct CDR3 sequences in the sample, 20% to 25% are singletons; the top ten hold 20% to 25%. Sequencing was performed on blood. The receptors shown here come from a man aged 65-85 years in good health.

The chain couples TRBV5-1 to TRBJ2-2; 8 bases map to TRBD1. This CDR3 has 15 amino acids. CDR1 is SGHRS, CDR2 YFSETQ, per germline. V lost 4 bases to trimming and J lost 6 bases; unmatched junction nucleotides: 8. The CDR3 DNA follows: TGCGCCAGCAGCGTACCGACAGGGGAGGCCGGGGAGCTGTTTTTT. This encodes CASSVPTGEAGELFF.

The gene calls are TRBV3-1 and TRBJ1-4; no clear D. This CDR3 spans 14 amino acids. Germline assignment: CDR1 LGHDT and CDR2 YNNKEL (reference sequence). The germline V and J ends were trimmed by 0 bases and 5 bases, with 7 bases remaining between them. The CDR3 DNA follows: TGTGCCAGCAGCCAAGATGTGATAAATGAAAAACTGTTTTTT. Its translation is CASSQDVINEKLFF.

The CDR3: CASSSGNPEQYF. The CDR3 nucleotides read TGTGCCAGCAGCTCAGGGAATCCCGAGCAGTACTTC. The chain couples TRBV28 to TRBJ2-7, with D perhaps TRBD1 (5 bases). From germline, CDR1 is MDHEN and CDR2 SYDVKM. The CDR3 consists of 12 residues. V was cut by 6 bases and J by 6 bases, with 12 bases left in between.

The rearrangement joins TRBV4-3 to TRBJ1-4; D not resolved. The germline V gene has CDR1 LGHNA and CDR2 YSLEER. This CDR3 spans 14 amino acids. Trimming took 0 bases from V and 11 from J, leaving 13 bases between them. The DNA of the CDR3 is TGCGCCAGCAGCCAAGATATGGTCGTCCTGAAACTGTTTTTT. Protein: CASSQDMVVLKLFF.

The rearrangement joins TRBV20-1 to TRBJ2-4, with 7 bases identical to TRBD1. The V and J ends lost 6 bases and 6 bases, in that order; junction bases with no gene match: 8. The CDR3 consists of 13 residues. Germline V gene data show CDR1 as DFQATT and CDR2 as SNEGSKA (reference sequence). CDR3 DNA: TGCAGTGCCGACCCTGACAGGGTAAACATTCAGTACTTC. Translated: CSADPDRVNIQYF.

The chain employs TRBV7-2 and TRBJ2-7, with no clear D. CDR3 length: 13 amino acids. CDR1 is SGHTA and CDR2 is FQGNSA in the germline V gene. The V end lost 2 bases, the J end lost 5 bases, and 10 bases lay between the germline ends. CDR3 sequence reads: CASSLNNANEQYF. The CDR3 DNA sequence: TGTGCCAGCAGCTTAAACAACGCGAACGAGCAGTACTTC.

The chain couples TRBV30 to TRBJ1-1; TRBD1 matches at 9 bases. This CDR3 comprises 14 residues. The germline CDR1 and CDR2 sequences are GTSNPN and SVGIG (reference sequence). V was clipped by 2 bases and J by 4 bases; unmatched bases: 5. CDR3 residues: CAWSTGGAGTEAFF. The CDR3 coding sequence is TGTGCCTGGAGTACAGGGGGCGCGGGCACTGAAGCTTTCTTT.

There are a few counts of this clonotype. This chain joins TRBV11-2 and TRBJ2-7; unclear D gene. Looked up from germline, CDR1 is SGHAT and CDR2 is FQNNGV. The CDR3 extends over 13 amino acids. Between the trimmed V and J ends, which lost 5 bases and 4 bases, there was a span of 12 bases. The CDR3 protein is CASSVGAGYEQYF. For the CDR3, the DNA is TGTGCCAGCAGCGTCGGTGCCGGGTACGAGCAGTACTTC.

The CDR3 DNA reads as TGCAGTGCGGAGGGGACTAGCGAGAGCACAGATACGCAGTATTTT. The encoded protein is CSAEGTSESTDTQYF. V is TRBV20-1 and J is TRBJ2-3; 10 bases match TRBD2. Germline values: CDR1 DFQATT, CDR2 SNEGSKA (reference sequence). The V and J ends lost 6 bases and 0 bases, in that order; junction bases with no gene match: 6. The CDR3 length is 15 residues.

This chain uses TRBV27 with TRBJ2-1, with TRBD1 matching over 7 bases. There are 15 residues in the CDR3. Germline lookup yields CDR1 MNHEY and CDR2 SMNVEV (reference sequence). J was trimmed by 10 bases and V by 8 bases; bases with no gene match: 17. The CDR3: CASGPPIDRAAEQFF. Here the CDR3 DNA reads TGTGCCAGCGGGCCACCTATCGACAGGGCTGCGGAGCAGTTCTTC.

This clonotype showed up just a few times. CDR3 bases: TGTGCCAGCAGCAAGACGGTCCCCTACGAGCAGTACTTC. Amino acid sequence: CASSKTVPYEQYF. The V call is TRBV5-6, the J call TRBJ2-7; no definite D call. CDR1 and CDR2 (germline): SGHDT, YYEEEE. Trimming cost V 4 bases and J 2 bases, with 10 bases left between them. There are 13 residues in the CDR3.

The table lists this clonotype with many counts. The CDR3 sequence: CASSWQPSYEQYF. The DNA for the CDR3 is TGTGCCAGCAGTTGGCAGCCCTCCTACGAGCAGTACTTC. The rearrangement uses TRBV12-3 or TRBV12-4 and TRBJ2-7; D is undetermined. The CDR3 is 13 amino acids. The germline V and J ends were trimmed by 4 bases and 0 bases, with 7 bases remaining between them.

The J gene is TRBJ1-6, the V gene TRBV6-5, with 7 bases matching TRBD1. The CDR3 loop spans 14 amino acids. The germline gives CDR1 MNHEY, CDR2 SVGAGI. With V trimmed by 7 bases and J by 9 bases, 9 bases remained unmatched. The CDR3 sequence: CASTRDRVSSPLHF. CDR3 DNA: TGTGCCAGCACTCGCGACAGGGTCAGTTCACCCCTCCACTTT.

This clonotype was detected a few times. The chain carries TRBV4-3 and TRBJ2-4; TRBD2 agrees at 11 bases. V trimming: 2 bases; J trimming: 6 bases; junction bases outside the gene matches: 3. Germline V gene lookup returns CDR1 LGHNA and CDR2 YSLEER. This CDR3 spans 15 amino acids. The CDR3 DNA sequence: TGCGCCAGCAGCCAAATCACTAGCGGGAGAAACATTCAGTACTTC. Translation gives CASSQITSGRNIQYF.

In its sample, this clonotype was seen many times. The chain employs TRBV6-5 and TRBJ1-4; D perhaps matches TRBD1 (6 bases). From germline, CDR1 is MNHEY and CDR2 SVGAGI. V lost 0 bases and J 7 bases, leaving 18 bases between the germline ends. The CDR3 totals 17 residues. The CDR3 loop reads CASSYSSIRGRAEKLFF. The DNA of the CDR3 is TGTGCCAGCAGTTACTCGTCGATTCGGGGGCGTGCTGAAAAACTGTTTTTT.

The CDR3: CASTGLKETQYF. Written as DNA, the CDR3 is TGTGCCAGCACAGGACTTAAAGAGACCCAGTACTTC. This chain joins TRBV28 and TRBJ2-5, with D possibly being TRBD2 (5 bases). Trimming removed 7 bases from V and 3 bases from J, with 9 bases in between. This CDR3 contains 12 residues. Germline values: CDR1 MDHEN, CDR2 SYDVKM.